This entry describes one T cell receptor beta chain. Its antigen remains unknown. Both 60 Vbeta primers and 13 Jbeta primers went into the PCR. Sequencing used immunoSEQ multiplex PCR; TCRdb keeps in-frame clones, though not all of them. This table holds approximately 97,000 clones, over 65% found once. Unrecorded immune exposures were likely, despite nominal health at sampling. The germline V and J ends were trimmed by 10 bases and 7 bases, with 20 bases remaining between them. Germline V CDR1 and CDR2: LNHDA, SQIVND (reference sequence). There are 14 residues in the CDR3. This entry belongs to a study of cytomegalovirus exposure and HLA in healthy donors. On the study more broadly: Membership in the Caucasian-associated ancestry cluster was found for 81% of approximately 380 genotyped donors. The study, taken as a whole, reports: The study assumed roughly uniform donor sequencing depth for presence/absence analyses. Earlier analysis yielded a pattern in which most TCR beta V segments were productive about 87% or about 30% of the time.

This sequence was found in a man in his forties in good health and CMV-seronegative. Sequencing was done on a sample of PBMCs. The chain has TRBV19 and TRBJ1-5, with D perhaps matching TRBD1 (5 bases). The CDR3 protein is CATNTGTLDQPQHF. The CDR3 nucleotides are TGTGCCACAAACACGGGGACTCTCGACCAGCCCCAGCATTTT.